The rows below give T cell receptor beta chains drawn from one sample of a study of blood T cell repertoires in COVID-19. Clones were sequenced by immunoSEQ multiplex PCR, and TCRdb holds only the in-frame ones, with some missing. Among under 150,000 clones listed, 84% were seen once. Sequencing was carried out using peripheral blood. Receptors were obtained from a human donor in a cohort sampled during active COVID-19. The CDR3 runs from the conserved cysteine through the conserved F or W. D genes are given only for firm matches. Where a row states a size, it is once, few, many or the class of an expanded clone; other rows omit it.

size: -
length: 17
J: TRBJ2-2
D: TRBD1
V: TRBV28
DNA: TGTGCCAGCAGTTTCATACCGGGACAGTGGAGCACCGGGGAGCTGTTTTTT
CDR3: CASSFIPGQWSTGELFF

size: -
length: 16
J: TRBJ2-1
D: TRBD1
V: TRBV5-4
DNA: TGTGCCAGCAGCTCGGCTCCCGGGGACAGGTACAATGAGCAGTTCTTC
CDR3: CASSSAPGDRYNEQFF

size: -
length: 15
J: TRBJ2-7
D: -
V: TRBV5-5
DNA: TGTGCCAGCAGCTTGTATGAGGGTCGGGCTGAGGAGCAGTACTTC
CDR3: CASSLYEGRAEEQYF

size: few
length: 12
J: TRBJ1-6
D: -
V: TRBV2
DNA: TGTGCCAGCTCAACAAGTAATTCACCCCTCCACTTT
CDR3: CASSTSNSPLHF

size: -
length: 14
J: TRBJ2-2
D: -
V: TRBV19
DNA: TGTGCCAGTAGGATCAGGGGTGGCACCGGGGAGCTGTTTTTT
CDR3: CASRIRGGTGELFF

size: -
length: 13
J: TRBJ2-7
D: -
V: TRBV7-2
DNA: TGTGCCAGCAGCTTAGGCGGGCGGTATGAGCAGTACTTC
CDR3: CASSLGGRYEQYF

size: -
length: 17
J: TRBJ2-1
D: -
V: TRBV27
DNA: TGTGCCAGCAGTACAGCGAGCGGTGCTCACTCCTACAATGAGCAGTTCTTC
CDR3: CASSTASGAHSYNEQFF

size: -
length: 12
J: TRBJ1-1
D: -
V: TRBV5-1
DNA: TGCGCCAGCAGCTTGCCGAGCACTGAAGCTTTCTTT
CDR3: CASSLPSTEAFF

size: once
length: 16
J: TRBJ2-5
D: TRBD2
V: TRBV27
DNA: TGTGCCAGCAGTGCTTGGACTAGCGGGGATCAAGAGACCCAGTACTTC
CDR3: CASSAWTSGDQETQYF

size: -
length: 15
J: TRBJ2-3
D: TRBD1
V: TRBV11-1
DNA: TGTGCCAGCAGCCGGACCGGGACAGGGAGGGTTACGCAGTATTTT
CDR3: CASSRTGTGRVTQYF

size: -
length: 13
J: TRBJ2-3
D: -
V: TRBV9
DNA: TGTGCCAGCAGCGTAACCCCTCAGGATACGCAGTATTTT
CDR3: CASSVTPQDTQYF

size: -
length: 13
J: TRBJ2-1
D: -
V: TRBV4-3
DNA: TGCGCCAGCAGCCAAGAGGGCTGGGAGGAGCAGTTCTTC
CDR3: CASSQEGWEEQFF

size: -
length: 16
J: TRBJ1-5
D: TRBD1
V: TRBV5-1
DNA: TGCGCCAGCAGCTTGGACGGGACAGGAGCAAATCAGCCCCAGCATTTT
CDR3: CASSLDGTGANQPQHF

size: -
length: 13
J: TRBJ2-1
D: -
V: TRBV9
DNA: TGTGCCAGCAGCATTACAGGTTACAATGAGCAGTTCTTC
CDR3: CASSITGYNEQFF

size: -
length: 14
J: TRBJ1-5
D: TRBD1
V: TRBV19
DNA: TGTGCCAGTAGTTGGGACAGGAGCAATCAGCCCCAGCATTTT
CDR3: CASSWDRSNQPQHF

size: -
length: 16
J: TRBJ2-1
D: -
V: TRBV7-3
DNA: TGTGCCAGCAGCTTAAGAGGGACAAGTAAATACAATGAGCAGTTCTTC
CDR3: CASSLRGTSKYNEQFF

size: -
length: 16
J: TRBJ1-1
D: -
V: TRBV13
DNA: TGTGCCAGCAGCTTAGGTACGGGACTCCTGAACACTGAAGCTTTCTTT
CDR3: CASSLGTGLLNTEAFF

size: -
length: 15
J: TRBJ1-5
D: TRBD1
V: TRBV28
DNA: TGTGCCAGCAGACGGGACAGGGGGCCTATTCTGCCCCAGCATTTT
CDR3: CASRRDRGPILPQHF

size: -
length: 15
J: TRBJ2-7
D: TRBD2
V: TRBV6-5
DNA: TGTGCCAGCAGATATAAAACTAGCGGGGACTACGAGCAGTACTTC
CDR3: CASRYKTSGDYEQYF

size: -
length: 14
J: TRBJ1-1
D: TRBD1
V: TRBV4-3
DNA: TGCGCCAGCAGCCGACAGGGTAGGGACACTGAAGCTTTCTTT
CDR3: CASSRQGRDTEAFF

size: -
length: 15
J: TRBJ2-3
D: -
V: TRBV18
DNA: TGTGCCAGCTCACCTCTCCGGGCGGAGGCAGATACGCAGTATTTT
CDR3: CASSPLRAEADTQYF

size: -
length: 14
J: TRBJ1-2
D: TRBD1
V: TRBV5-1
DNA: TGCGCCAGCAGCTTGGACAGGGGGCGAAATGGCTACACCTTC
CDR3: CASSLDRGRNGYTF

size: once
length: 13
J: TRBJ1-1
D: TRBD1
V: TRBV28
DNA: TGTGCCAGCAGTCGACAGGGAGGAACTGAAGCTTTCTTT
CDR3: CASSRQGGTEAFF

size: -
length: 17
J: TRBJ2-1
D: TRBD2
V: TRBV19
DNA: TGTGCCAGTAGTATAGATCTCAGCGGGGGGGCCTACAATGAGCAGTTCTTC
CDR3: CASSIDLSGGAYNEQFF

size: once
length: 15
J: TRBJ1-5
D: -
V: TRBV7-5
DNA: TGTGCCAGAAGTCGCGGGGACAGCAGCAATCAGCCCCAGCATTTT
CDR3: CARSRGDSSNQPQHF

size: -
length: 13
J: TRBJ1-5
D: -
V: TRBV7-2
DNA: TGTGCCAGCAGCTCGTATTCCGGGCAGCCCCAGCATTTT
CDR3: CASSSYSGQPQHF

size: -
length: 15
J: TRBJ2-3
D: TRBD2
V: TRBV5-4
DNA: TGTGCCAGCAGCTTGGAGGGCGGGGGGATGGATACGCAGTATTTT
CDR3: CASSLEGGGMDTQYF

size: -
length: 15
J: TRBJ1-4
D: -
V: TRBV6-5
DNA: TGTGCCAGCAGCGGACTGACAGGCCTTAATGAAAAACTGTTTTTT
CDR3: CASSGLTGLNEKLFF

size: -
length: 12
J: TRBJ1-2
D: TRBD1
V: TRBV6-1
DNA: TGTGCCAGCAGTGGGCAGGGGGCGGGATACACCTTC
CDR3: CASSGQGAGYTF

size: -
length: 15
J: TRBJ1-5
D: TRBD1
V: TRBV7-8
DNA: TGTGCCAGCAGCAACCCGGGACAGGGGACACGGCCCCAGCATTTT
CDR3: CASSNPGQGTRPQHF

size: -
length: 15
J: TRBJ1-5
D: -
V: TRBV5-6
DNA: TGTGCCAGCAGCTTGGGGTATGCGGGCAATCAGCCCCAGCATTTT
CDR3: CASSLGYAGNQPQHF

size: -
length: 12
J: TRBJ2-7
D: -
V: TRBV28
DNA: TGTGCTACCCGGGAGACGAACTACGAGCAGTACTTC
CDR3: CATRETNYEQYF

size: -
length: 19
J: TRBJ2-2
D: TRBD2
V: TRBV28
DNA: TGTGCCAGCAGTCCCCCCAGCGGGACTAGCGGGGGGGCAGGCGGGGAGCTGTTTTTT
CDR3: CASSPPSGTSGGAGGELFF

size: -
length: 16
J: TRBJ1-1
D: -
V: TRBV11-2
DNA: TGTGCCAGCAGTTCCGAGGTTACAGGGATGAACACTGAAGCTTTCTTT
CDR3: CASSSEVTGMNTEAFF

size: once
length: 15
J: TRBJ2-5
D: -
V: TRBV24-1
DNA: TGTGCCACCAGTGATTTGCAGGCGGGTCCAGAGACCCAGTACTTC
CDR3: CATSDLQAGPETQYF

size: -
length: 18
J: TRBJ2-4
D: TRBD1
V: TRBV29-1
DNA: TGCAGCGTTTTGCCCGGGACAGGGGAGGGGTTTTCCAAAAACATTCAGTACTTC
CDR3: CSVLPGTGEGFSKNIQYF

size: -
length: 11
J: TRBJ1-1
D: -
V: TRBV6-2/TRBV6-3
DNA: TGTGCCAGTAGCATTGGGGGGAACGCTTTCTTT
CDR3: CASSIGGNAFF

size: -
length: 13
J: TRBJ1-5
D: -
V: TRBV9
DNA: TGTGCCAGCAGCGTCACAGACAATCAGCCCCAGCATTTT
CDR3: CASSVTDNQPQHF

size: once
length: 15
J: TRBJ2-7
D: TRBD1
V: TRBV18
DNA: TGTGCCAGCTCACCCCCGGGGACAGAGAACTACGAGCAGTACTTC
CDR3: CASSPPGTENYEQYF

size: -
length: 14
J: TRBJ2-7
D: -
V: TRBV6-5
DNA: TGTGCCAGCCAAGGGCGGGCCCCGCTCTCCGAGCAGTACTTC
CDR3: CASQGRAPLSEQYF

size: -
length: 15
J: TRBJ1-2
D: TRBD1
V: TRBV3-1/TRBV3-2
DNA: TGTGCCAGCAGCCAAGTTTTAGGGACAGGTAGTGGCTACACCTTC
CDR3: CASSQVLGTGSGYTF